Included here is one TCR beta chain sequence, with context. This sample was taken from a study of blood T cells in healthy people across ages. A second roughly 7 to 11 cycle PCR used barcoded and J-beta primers. Samples each returned at least 2.5 million CDR3-containing paired-end reads. TCRdb reprocessed the 5' RACE reads with MiXCR, giving one entry per CDR3 protein. The table shows more than 500,000 distinct CDR3 sequences, with roughly 28% occurring only once. Isolated per sample were at least 7 million PBMCs. Each sample provided at least 5 micrograms of extracted total RNA. CDR1 and CDR2 from the germline V gene are SEHNR and FQNEAQ (reference sequence). CDR3 length: 16 amino acids. V was pared by 5 bases and J by 7 bases, with 22 bases between.

The TCR originated in a woman in her 70s in good health. Sequencing was carried out using blood. The V gene is TRBV7-9, the J gene TRBJ2-3; a weak D match, TRBD2 (6 bases). The CDR3 bases are TGTGCCAGCAGCCGAGACCCATCCGGGAGACTTTATACGCAGTATTTT. This codes for CASSRDPSGRLYTQYF.